This paragraph reports one T cell receptor (beta chain). The data were taken from a study of blood T cell repertoires in COVID-19. Data came from immunoSEQ multiplex PCR; TCRdb stores just in-frame clones and leaves some out. The sample has roughly 38,000 clones, approximately 80% seen once. Trimming at V came to 0 bases and at J to 6 bases, leaving 4 bases not matched to a gene. Germline V gene data show CDR1 as SGHVS and CDR2 as FQNEAQ. The CDR3 contains 15 residues. The specimen was peripheral blood. The rearrangement joins TRBV7-8 to TRBJ1-4; 7 nucleotides line up with TRBD1. This TCR was recovered from a man aged 50 or older with active COVID-19. DNA for the CDR3: TGTGCCAGCAGCTTAGCGGGACAGTTCGATGAAAAACTGTTTTTT. Its translation is CASSLAGQFDEKLFF.